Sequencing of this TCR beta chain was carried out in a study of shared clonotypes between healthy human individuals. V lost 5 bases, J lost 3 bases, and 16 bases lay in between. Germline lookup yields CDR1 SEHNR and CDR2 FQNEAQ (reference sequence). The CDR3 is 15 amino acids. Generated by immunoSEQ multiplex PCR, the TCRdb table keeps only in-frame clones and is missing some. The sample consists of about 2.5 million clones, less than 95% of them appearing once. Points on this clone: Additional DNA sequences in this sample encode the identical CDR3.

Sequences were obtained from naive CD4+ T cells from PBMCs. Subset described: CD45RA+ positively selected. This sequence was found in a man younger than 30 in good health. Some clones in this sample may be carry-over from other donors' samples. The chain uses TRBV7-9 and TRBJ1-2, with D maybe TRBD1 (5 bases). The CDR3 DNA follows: TGTGCCAGCAGCCCCCTCCAGGGTAGGGACTATGGCTACACCTTC. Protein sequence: CASSPLQGRDYGYTF.